This TCR beta chain was documented in a study of control samples from healthy donors and cancer patients. The V end was cut by 3 bases, the J end by 1 base, with 7 bases between. The CDR3 consists of 14 residues. Looked up from germline, CDR1 is SGHRS and CDR2 is YFSETQ. Assay: immunoSEQ multiplex PCR; the TCRdb copy retains only in-frame clones and omits some. The table includes 50,000 or so clones, about 95% detected once. The sequence was collected from a man aged 25 to 40 in good health. The chain joins TRBV5-1 to TRBJ2-2; no definite D call. The sequencing input was blood. The chain's CDR3 is CASSWVGNTGELFF. CDR3 bases: TGCGCCAGCAGCTGGGTAGGGAACACCGGGGAGCTGTTTTTT.